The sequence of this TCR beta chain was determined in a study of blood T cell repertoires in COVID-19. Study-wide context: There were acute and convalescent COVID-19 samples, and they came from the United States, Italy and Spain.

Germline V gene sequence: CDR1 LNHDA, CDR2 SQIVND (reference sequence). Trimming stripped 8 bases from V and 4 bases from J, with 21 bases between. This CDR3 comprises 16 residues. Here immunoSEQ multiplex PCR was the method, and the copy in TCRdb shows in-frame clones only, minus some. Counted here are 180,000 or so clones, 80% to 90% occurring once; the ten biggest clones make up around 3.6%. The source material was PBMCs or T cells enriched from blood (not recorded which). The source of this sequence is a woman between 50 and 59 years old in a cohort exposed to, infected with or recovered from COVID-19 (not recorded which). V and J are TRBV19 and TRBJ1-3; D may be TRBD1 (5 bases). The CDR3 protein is CASSPGGRAGGNTIYF. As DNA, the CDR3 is TGTGCCAGTTCGCCGGGGGGACGGGCGGGCGGAAACACCATATATTTT.